The 25 T cell receptor beta chains below all came from one sample that was sequenced in a study of Ad26.COV2.S vaccination and SARS-CoV-2 variants listed by TCRdb under 2021. The treatment or condition label, as the study defines it: approximately 18 received Ad26.COV2.S at low or high dose, single or two shots; about 5 received placebo; per-sample allocation not given. For vaccine and placebo recipients, the sequenced repertoires came from samples collected on day 63 after the first injection. Libraries were built with the immunoSEQ multiplex PCR assay. The source is immuneACCESS, and TCRdb retained only in-frame sequences with V and J called. Part of the clones is not carried over; for the studies checked, unresolved V genes explain less than half of this, and the remainder is unexplained. Here the sample has roughly 380,000 clones; around 90% occur a single time. Roughly 3.1% of the sample belongs to the ten largest clones.

The input for sequencing was peripheral blood, taken in a trial of Ad26.COV2.S vaccine versus placebo. The receptors here all came from a person between 18 and 65 years old who received the Ad26.COV2.S COVID-19 vaccine or a placebo.

The chain couples TRBV6-5 to TRBJ2-2; 12 bases align to TRBD2. Germline values: CDR1 MNHEY, CDR2 SVGAGI. Trimming cost V 6 bases and J 6 bases; bases outside gene matches: 2. This CDR3 is built from 14 residues. As DNA, the CDR3 is TGTGCCAGCAGGACTAGCGGGGGTCCCGGGGAGCTGTTTTTT. Translating gives CASRTSGGPGELFF.

V is TRBV30 and J is TRBJ1-5; TRBD1 might be the D (6 bases). Trimming stripped 3 bases from V and 7 bases from J, with 13 bases between. This CDR3 region has 13 residues. CDR1 and CDR2 from the germline V gene are GTSNPN and SVGIG (reference sequence). CDR3 sequence: CAWRAGVDQPQHF. CDR3 bases: TGTGCCTGGAGAGCAGGGGTGGACCAGCCCCAGCATTTT.

V and J are TRBV6-4 and TRBJ2-2; D is uncertain. Germline V gene data show CDR1 as MRHNA and CDR2 as SNTAGT. The CDR3 sequence is 13 residues long. V lost 5 bases, J lost 5 bases, and 9 bases lay in between. This chain's CDR3 is CASSLTETGELFF. DNA for the CDR3: TGTGCCAGCAGTCTTACAGAGACCGGGGAGCTGTTTTTT.

The table lists this clone with a count of one. The chain joins TRBV7-3 to TRBJ2-2; TRBD1 matches 9 bases. V shed 5 bases and J 3 bases; nucleotides not matched to a gene: 7. The CDR3 extends over 16 amino acids. CDR1 SGHTA and CDR2 FQGTGA come from the germline V gene. The CDR3 region is CASSLLGQGYTGELFF. In nucleotides, the CDR3 is TGTGCCAGCAGCCTACTGGGACAGGGATACACCGGGGAGCTGTTTTTT.

The chain carries TRBV27 and TRBJ2-5; 8 positions match TRBD2. Germline V gene lookup returns CDR1 MNHEY and CDR2 SMNVEV (reference sequence). Losses at the gene ends were 5 bases for V and 2 bases for J; bases not matched to a gene: 7. The CDR3 covers 15 residues. DNA for the CDR3: TGTGCCAGCAGTGAAGGGACTAGGTGGCAAGAGACCCAGTACTTC. Protein product: CASSEGTRWQETQYF.

This sequence joins TRBV10-3 and TRBJ2-3; D possibly corresponds to TRBD1 (6 bases). Per the germline V gene, CDR1 is ENHRY and CDR2 is SYGVKD. The V gene lost 0 bases and the J gene lost 1 base, with 11 bases spanning the gap. The CDR3 contains 16 residues. CDR3 bases: TGTGCCATCAGTGAGTCGAAAAAGGGGGGCACAGATACGCAGTATTTT. Protein: CAISESKKGGTDTQYF.

CDR3 in DNA: TGTGCCAGCACCAAGGGTGCGAACACTGAAGCTTTCTTT. Translating it yields CASTKGANTEAFF. J is TRBJ1-1 and V is TRBV12-3 or TRBV12-4; D gene unclear. This CDR3 has 13 amino acids. V was cut by 7 bases and J by 1 base, with 10 bases left in between.

The V call is TRBV5-6, the J call TRBJ1-1, with 7 bases matching TRBD1. Germline CDR1 is SGHDT and CDR2 is YYEEEE. CDR3 size: 15 residues. V was clipped by 1 base and J by 2 bases; unmatched bases: 5. The CDR3 nucleotides read TGTGCCAGCAGCTTGAGTCAGGGGGAAAACACTGAAGCTTTCTTT. Translating it yields CASSLSQGENTEAFF.

The genes are TRBV7-2 and TRBJ1-5; 7 nucleotides match TRBD1. From germline, CDR1 is SGHTA and CDR2 FQGNSA. The length of the CDR3 is 13 residues. Germline trimming cut 5 bases from V and 7 bases from J; bases unmatched to any gene: 5. The CDR3 here is CASSSRQGQPQHF. The CDR3 region has the DNA TGTGCCAGCAGCAGCCGACAGGGACAGCCCCAGCATTTT.

The genes are TRBV20-1 and TRBJ2-5; no clear D. V gave up 5 bases and J gave up 7 bases, with 8 bases separating them. The germline V gene has CDR1 DFQATT and CDR2 SNEGSKA (reference sequence). This CDR3 has 10 residues. CDR3 loop: CSAAPATQYF. In DNA form, the CDR3 reads TGCAGTGCTGCGCCGGCGACCCAGTACTTC.

The chain joins TRBV9 to TRBJ2-7; 9 bases fit TRBD1. This CDR3 is 14 amino acids long. Germline lookup yields CDR1 SGDLS and CDR2 YYNGEE. The junction had 0 bases not matched to a gene; V was cut back by 0 bases and J by 2 bases. CDR3 bases: TGTGCCAGCAGCGTAGGGGACAGGGCCTACGAGCAGTACTTC. Amino acid sequence: CASSVGDRAYEQYF.

The chain uses TRBV3-1 (or the pseudogene TRBV3-2) and TRBJ2-5, with D uncertain. The length of the CDR3 is 14 residues. V gave up 5 bases and J gave up 1 base, with 11 bases separating them. Germline values: CDR1 LGHDT, CDR2 YNNKEL (reference sequence). The chain's CDR3 is CASSKHQGQETQYF. CDR3 bases: TGTGCCAGCAGCAAGCACCAAGGCCAAGAGACCCAGTACTTC.

The chain has TRBV7-3 and TRBJ2-1, with 9 bases identical to TRBD2. Looked up from germline, CDR1 is SGHTA and CDR2 is FQGTGA. This CDR3 has 16 amino acids. V trimming: 5 bases; J trimming: 5 bases; junction bases outside the gene matches: 10. CDR3 DNA: TGTGCCAGCAGCCCCCTTGGCGGGGGGGCGGACAATGAGCAGTTCTTC. The encoded protein is CASSPLGGGADNEQFF.

The chain has TRBV5-4 and TRBJ1-3, with no clear D. The CDR3 sequence is 15 residues long. V was clipped by 2 bases and J by 2 bases, with 11 bases between them. Germline V gives CDR1 SGHNT, CDR2 YYREEE (reference sequence). CDR3 in DNA: TGTGCCAGCAGCTTAGGTACCAAGGCTGGAAACACCATATATTTT. Encoded protein: CASSLGTKAGNTIYF.

V usage is TRBV27 and J usage is TRBJ1-1; D gene unclear. V was cut by 3 bases and J by 3 bases, with 8 bases left in between. The CDR3 runs 13 residues. CDR1 is MNHEY and CDR2 is SMNVEV in the germline V gene (reference sequence). The CDR3 spells CASSFTAYTEAFF. In DNA, the CDR3 is TGTGCCAGCAGTTTTACAGCTTACACTGAAGCTTTCTTT.

V and J are TRBV25-1 and TRBJ1-4, with TRBD1 matching over 7 bases. Germline CDR1 is MGHDK and CDR2 is SYGVNS. The CDR3 has 15 residues. V dropped 3 bases and J dropped 7; count of bases not matched to a gene: 8. The CDR3 loop reads CASSDPTGTVEKLFF. The CDR3 DNA reads as TGTGCCAGCAGTGACCCCACGGGGACAGTTGAAAAACTGTTTTTT.

In nucleotides, the CDR3 is TGTGCCTGGAGTACCTCGACAGGGGCTCAGCCCCAGCATTTT. Translation gives CAWSTSTGAQPQHF. This rearrangement joins TRBV30 to TRBJ1-5, with 8 bases aligning to TRBD1. CDR1 and CDR2 (germline): GTSNPN, SVGIG (reference sequence). The CDR3 covers 14 residues. V lost 2 bases, J lost 6 bases, and 6 bases stayed unmatched.

This clone was recorded once. The chain employs TRBV9 and TRBJ2-2; TRBD2 agrees at 8 bases. The V gene's germline CDR1 is SGDLS and CDR2 YYNGEE. The V segment lost 3 bases and the J segment 4 bases; nucleotides outside the gene matches: 8. The CDR3 contains 16 residues. CDR3 nucleotides: TGTGCCAGCAGCGCAAGGTCCGGGGGGGGCACCGGGGAGCTGTTTTTT. Protein sequence: CASSARSGGGTGELFF.

A remark on this clone: The identical CDR3 is also encoded by other nucleotide sequences in the sample. This rearrangement joins TRBV20-1 to TRBJ1-5; D call uncertain. The CDR3 has 13 amino acids. Germline V gives CDR1 DFQATT, CDR2 SNEGSKA (reference sequence). Trimming pared 3 bases from V and 4 bases from J, leaving 10 bases between. The CDR3 spells CSASVLGNQPQHF. In nucleotides, the CDR3 is TGCAGTGCTAGTGTACTTGGGAATCAGCCCCAGCATTTT.

The chain links TRBV19 to TRBJ2-7; D remains unclear. Per germline, CDR1 LNHDA and CDR2 SQIVND (reference sequence). The CDR3 is made up of 13 amino acids. V was pared by 3 bases and J by 3 bases, with 9 bases between. CDR3 coding DNA: TGTGCCAGTAGTATCCAAAGGAGCTACGAGCAGTACTTC. This codes for CASSIQRSYEQYF.

The rearrangement uses TRBV6-1 and TRBJ2-2; the D gene is possibly TRBD2 (5 bases). V was clipped by 7 bases and J by 3 bases, with 12 bases between them. Germline V lookup: CDR1 MNHNS, CDR2 SASEGT. The CDR3 runs 14 residues. This CDR3 is CASNALGDTGELFF. Here the CDR3 DNA reads TGTGCCAGCAACGCCTTGGGAGACACCGGGGAGCTGTTTTTT.

The chain couples TRBV4-3 to TRBJ2-7, with a possible D match to TRBD2 (6 bases). Looked up from germline, CDR1 is LGHNA and CDR2 is YSLEER. Trimming removed 1 base from V and 3 bases from J, with 10 bases in between. The CDR3 extends over 14 amino acids. The DNA of the CDR3 is TGCGCCAGCAGCCAAGTTGGGGAGGTCTACGAGCAGTACTTC. Translated: CASSQVGEVYEQYF.

The chain couples TRBV6-1 to TRBJ2-5, with D possibly TRBD1 on 6 matching bases. CDR3 length: 14 amino acids. The germline V and J ends were trimmed by 2 bases and 1 base, with 8 bases remaining between them. Germline V gene sequence: CDR1 MNHNS, CDR2 SASEGT. The CDR3 region has the DNA TGTGCCAGCAGTGAAACAGGGCTCCAAGAGACCCAGTACTTC. This encodes CASSETGLQETQYF.

The chain has TRBV19 and TRBJ1-2; D might be TRBD1 (6 bases). The length of the CDR3 is 15 residues. Germline V gene sequence: CDR1 LNHDA, CDR2 SQIVND (reference sequence). V lost 5 bases to trimming and J lost 4 bases, with 17 bases between them. This CDR3 reads CASSGGRRSAYGYTF. The CDR3 coding sequence is TGTGCCAGTAGTGGGGGCAGGAGGTCTGCCTATGGCTACACCTTC.

The sample holds a few counts of this clone. This chain links TRBV3-1 (or the pseudogene TRBV3-2) with TRBJ2-7; D possibly uses TRBD1 or TRBD2 (6 bases each). Germline V gene sequence: CDR1 LGHDT, CDR2 YNNKEL (reference sequence). The CDR3 extends over 14 amino acids. Trimming pared 5 bases from V and 1 base from J, leaving 12 bases between. CDR3 sequence: CASSSGAVSYEQYF. CDR3 DNA: TGTGCCAGCAGCTCGGGGGCCGTATCCTACGAGCAGTACTTC.